The clone carrying this T cell receptor (beta chain) has at least ten counts. As yet, its antigen is unknown. Unique molecular identifiers were incorporated into the prepared TCRbeta library. TCRdb reprocessed the PCR reads with MiXCR, giving one entry per CDR3 protein. The sample comprises roughly 200,000 distinct CDR3 sequences, 6.6% of which are singletons, and 5.5% rests with the top ten. This sample stems from a study of T-cell reconstitution after alpha-beta-depleted transplantation in children. Study-level results: T-cell numbers and diversity one year post-transplant derived largely from freshly generated T cells. As was reported, about two months after transplant, alpha-beta T cells came from several hundred expanded graft clones. The origin of high day-60 TCRbeta diversity in some patients lay in surviving recipient T cells and thymic progenitors.

The germline V and J ends were trimmed by 4 bases and 5 bases, with 11 bases remaining between them. CDR1 SGHNT and CDR2 YENEEA come from the germline V gene. The CDR3 is made up of 13 amino acids. The chain links TRBV11-3 to TRBJ2-5; D gene ambiguous. This receptor was taken from a boy younger than 10 with acute lymphoblastic leukemia, due to receive a stem cell transplant. The sample here was PBMCs, taken before TCRalphabeta/CD19-depleted stem cell transplant. In DNA, the CDR3 is TGTGCCAGCAGCTCACTGGTACGGGAGACCCAGTACTTC. Its protein product is CASSSLVRETQYF.